This TCR beta chain was captured in a study of blood T cell repertoires in COVID-19. Within 2 weeks before study entry, exposed participants met a COVID-19 case. Trimming stripped 7 bases from V and 3 bases from J, with 15 bases between. CDR3 length: 14 residues. Germline-derived CDR1 and CDR2 are LNHDA and SQIVND (reference sequence). Measured with immunoSEQ multiplex PCR; TCRdb has only the in-frame clones, and not every one. This sample has around 250,000 clones; under 95% occur once, and the top ten carry 2.5% to 3%. The material sequenced was PBMCs or T cells enriched from blood (not recorded which). The chain is built from TRBV19 and TRBJ1-2; no clear D. The TCR comes from a man in his forties or fifties who had been exposed to COVID-19. The CDR3 DNA is TGTGCCAGTAAGAAGGGCGGGCAGGACTATGGCTACACCTTC. Its protein product is CASKKGGQDYGYTF.